One sample yielded the 8 T cell receptor beta chains listed below, sequenced in a study of blood T cells in healthy people across ages. A second PCR, run for about 7 to 11 cycles, used a sample-barcoded 5' primer plus a J-beta primer mix. TCRdb used MiXCR to reprocess the 5' RACE reads, holding one entry per CDR3 protein. The sample records about 930,000 distinct CDR3 sequences, around 29% being singletons. These data were also filed under a second study, of T cells of mothers and their children.

Sequencing used blood. These receptors all stem from a woman in her forties in good health.

The chain has TRBV11-2 and TRBJ1-4; 8 bases fit TRBD1. There are 15 residues in the CDR3. The trim removed 4 bases at V and 8 bases at J, leaving 9 bases unmatched. The germline gives CDR1 SGHAT, CDR2 FQNNGV. The DNA for the CDR3 is TGTGCCAGCAGCTACGGACAGGGAGGATCCGAAAAACTGTTTTTT. It specifies CASSYGQGGSEKLFF.

This clonotype was seen many times. The J gene is TRBJ2-5, the V gene TRBV5-6, with D perhaps assigned TRBD1 or TRBD2 (6 bases each). The V and J ends lost 4 bases and 5 bases respectively, with 21 bases between them. Germline values: CDR1 SGHDT, CDR2 YYEEEE. This CDR3 is built from 16 residues. CDR3 sequence reads: CASSGGGRGFGETQYF. The CDR3 bases are TGTGCCAGCAGCGGAGGGGGGCGCGGGTTTGGGGAGACCCAGTACTTC.

This clonotype was detected many times. The chain recombines TRBV20-1 with TRBJ1-1; D unresolved. V was shortened by 2 bases and J by 0 bases, with 10 bases between the two germline ends. Germline values: CDR1 DFQATT, CDR2 SNEGSKA (reference sequence). CDR3 length: 14 amino acids. The CDR3 loop is CSARLSFMNTEAFF. The CDR3 region has the DNA TGCAGTGCTAGACTCAGCTTCATGAACACTGAAGCTTTCTTT.

This clonotype was detected a few times. J is TRBJ2-5 and V is TRBV24-1; possible D gene TRBD2, 6 bases. V was trimmed by 4 bases and J by 6 bases, leaving 17 bases between them. The CDR3 is made up of 15 amino acids. Germline CDR1 reads KGHDR; CDR2 reads SFDVKD. CDR3 residues: CATSDDTAAGKTQYF. CDR3 coding DNA: TGTGCCACCAGTGACGATACAGCGGCGGGGAAGACCCAGTACTTC.

In its sample, this clonotype was seen a few times. The chain is built from TRBV10-3 and TRBJ2-6; D remains ambiguous. In germline, CDR1 is ENHRY, CDR2 SYGVKD. Trimming removed 3 bases at V and 0 bases at J, with 15 bases between. CDR3 size: 18 residues. CDR3 amino acids: CAISDWTGGPSGANVLTF. The DNA of the CDR3 is TGTGCCATCAGTGACTGGACGGGCGGCCCCTCTGGGGCCAACGTCCTGACTTTC.

This clonotype was seen many times. V is TRBV6-6 and J is TRBJ1-2; 7 bases align to TRBD1. Germline values: CDR1 MNHNY, CDR2 SVGAGI (reference sequence). The length of the CDR3 is 14 residues. Germline trimming cut 7 bases from V and 3 bases from J; bases unmatched to any gene: 8. CDR3 sequence: CASISGGRYYGYTF. For the CDR3, the DNA is TGTGCCAGCATCTCAGGGGGTAGATACTATGGCTACACCTTC.

At least ten counts were recorded for this clonotype. The chain is built from TRBV6-5 and TRBJ1-1; possibly TRBD1 for D (5 bases). The germline CDR1 and CDR2 sequences are MNHEY and SVGAGI. Trimming took off 6 bases at V and 8 bases at J, with 10 bases between the two ends. The CDR3 consists of 11 residues. The CDR3 DNA is TGTGCCAGCAGCCAAGAGGGGGAAGCTTTCTTT. It is translated as CASSQEGEAFF.

This clonotype occurred many times. CDR3 nucleotide sequence: TGTGCCAGCAGTGAAGGGACAGGCTCCTACGAGCAGTACTTC. Translating it yields CASSEGTGSYEQYF. The chain carries TRBV2 and TRBJ2-7, with TRBD1 matching 7 bases. The CDR3 sequence is 14 residues long. The V segment lost 1 base and the J segment 0 bases; nucleotides outside the gene matches: 0. The germline V gene encodes CDR1 SNHLY and CDR2 FYNNEI.